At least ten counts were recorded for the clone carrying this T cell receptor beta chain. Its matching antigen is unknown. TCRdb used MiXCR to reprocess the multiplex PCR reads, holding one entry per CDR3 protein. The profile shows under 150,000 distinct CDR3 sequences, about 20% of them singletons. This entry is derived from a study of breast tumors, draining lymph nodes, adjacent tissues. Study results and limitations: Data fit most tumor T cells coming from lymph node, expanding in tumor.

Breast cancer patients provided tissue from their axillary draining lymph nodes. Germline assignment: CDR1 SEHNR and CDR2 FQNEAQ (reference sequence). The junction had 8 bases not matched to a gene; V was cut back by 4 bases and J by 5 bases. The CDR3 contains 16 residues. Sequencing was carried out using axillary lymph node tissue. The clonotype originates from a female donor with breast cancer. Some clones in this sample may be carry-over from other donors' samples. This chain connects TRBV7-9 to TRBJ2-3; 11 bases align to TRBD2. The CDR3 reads CASSSKTSGERDTQYF. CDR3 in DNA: TGTGCCAGCAGCTCAAAGACTAGCGGGGAGAGAGATACGCAGTATTTT.